The source of this TCR beta chain is a study of CD8+ T cells in alopecia areata. Treatment here: oral pan-JAK inhibitor, 5-10 mg twice daily. A few counts support this clone. Following RNA extraction, reverse transcription yielded cDNA that acted as the sequencing template. TCRdb's table, derived via immunoSEQ multiplex PCR, lists solely in-frame clones and lacks some. The data show some 190,000 clones, 50% to 70% seen once. The sequencing here drew on CD4+ T cells sorted from blood, taken around week 50, from a patient treated with tofacitinib. This clonotype was sampled from a human donor with alopecia areata.

The CDR3 DNA sequence: TGCGCCAGCAGCCAATCGGCAGGGGACTATGGCTACACCTTC. This translates into CASSQSAGDYGYTF. This chain uses TRBV4-1 with TRBJ1-2; tentative D call: TRBD1 (6 bases). The V end lost 2 bases, the J end lost 3 bases, and 10 bases lay between the germline ends. CDR3 length: 14 residues. The V gene's germline CDR1 is MGHRA and CDR2 YSYEKL.